The entry below describes one T cell receptor (beta chain). Original analysis: Estimates of nucleated cell counts were drawn from the amplification of reference gene primers. Profiled with immunoSEQ multiplex PCR; TCRdb holds only in-frame clones, not every one. D and trimming come from the DNA, and the V and J calls and clone size come from that table. The data contain approximately 230,000 clones, about 91% of them singletons. The data derive from a study of blood T cell repertoires in COVID-19. Background on the study: COVID-19 samples, acute and convalescent, were from the United States, Italy and Spain. Nucleic acid was either cDNA or gDNA, and it came from T cells, B-cell-depleted T cells, or PBMCs.

V shed 1 base and J 0 bases; nucleotides not matched to a gene: 2. In germline, CDR1 is SGHAT, CDR2 FQNNGV. The CDR3 extends over 16 amino acids. The rearrangement joins TRBV11-2 to TRBJ2-2; 7 bases agree with TRBD1. What was sequenced was peripheral blood. This clonotype was sampled from a man aged 80 or over with acute or convalescent COVID-19. The CDR3 DNA follows: TGTGCCAGCAGCTTAGGGGACAGACCGAACACCGGGGAGCTGTTTTTT. Translation: CASSLGDRPNTGELFF.